This entry lists 2 T cell receptor beta chains sequenced from one sample in a study of OX40 agonist ivuxolimab in advanced cancers. Produced via immunoSEQ multiplex PCR; TCRdb's table is partial and in-frame only. This table has roughly 57,000 clones, about nine tenths appearing once. The sequenced sample was CD4+ or CD8+ T cells sorted from blood, obtained in a trial of the OX40 agonist ivuxolimab. These receptors all stem from an adult with an advanced solid tumor such as melanoma, head and neck, liver or kidney cancer.

This chain uses TRBV6-6 with TRBJ1-1; 10 bases line up with TRBD1. The J segment lost 10 bases and the V segment lost 2 bases, leaving 1 base of the junction unmatched. The CDR3 consists of 12 residues. Germline V gene sequence: CDR1 MNHNY, CDR2 SVGAGI (reference sequence). Here the CDR3 reads CASSYGQGGAFF. DNA for the CDR3: TGTGCCAGCAGTTACGGACAGGGGGGAGCTTTCTTT.

J is TRBJ2-2 and V is TRBV7-8, with 11 bases identical to TRBD2. Germline assignment: CDR1 SGHVS and CDR2 FQNEAQ. V lost 0 bases, J lost 7 bases, and 10 bases stayed unmatched. The CDR3 is 18 amino acids. The CDR3 region is CASSLASSGRRAGGELFF. For the CDR3, the DNA is TGTGCCAGCAGCTTAGCCTCTAGCGGGAGGCGGGCGGGCGGGGAGCTGTTTTTT.